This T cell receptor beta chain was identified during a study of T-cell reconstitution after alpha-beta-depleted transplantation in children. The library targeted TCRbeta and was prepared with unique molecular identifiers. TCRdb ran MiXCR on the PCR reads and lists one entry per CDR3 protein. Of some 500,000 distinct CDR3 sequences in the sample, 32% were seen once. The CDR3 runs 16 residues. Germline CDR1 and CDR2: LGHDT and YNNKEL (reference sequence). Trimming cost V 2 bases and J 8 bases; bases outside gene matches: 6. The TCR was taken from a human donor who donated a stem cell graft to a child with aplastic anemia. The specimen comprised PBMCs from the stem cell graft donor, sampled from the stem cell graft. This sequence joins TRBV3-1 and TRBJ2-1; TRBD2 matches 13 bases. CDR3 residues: CASSQRGTSGAYEQFF. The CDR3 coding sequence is TGTGCCAGCAGCCAACGAGGGACTAGCGGGGCGTATGAGCAGTTCTTC.